One sample yielded the 21 T cell receptor beta chains listed below, sequenced in a study of patients and donors after allogeneic stem cell transplantation. TCRdb reprocessed the RT-PCR reads with MiXCR, giving one entry per CDR3 protein. The sample has about a million distinct CDR3 sequences, about a sixth seen once. Sequenced material: blood, either unsorted or a sorted T cell fraction (not recorded which). These TCRs come from a human donor who was either an allogeneic HSCT recipient or a stem cell or donor lymphocyte infusion donor (not recorded which). It is not recorded whose cells these are; they may come from a transplant donor.

V and J are TRBV9 and TRBJ2-5, with 8 bases fitting TRBD2. The ends lost 0 bases at V and 5 bases at J; junction bases unmatched: 6. This CDR3 comprises 15 residues. Germline assignment: CDR1 SGDLS and CDR2 YYNGEE. DNA for the CDR3: TGTGCCAGCAGCGTAGGTAATAGCGGGGATGAGACCCAGTACTTC. It translates to CASSVGNSGDETQYF.

This clonotype was detected only a few times. The genes are TRBV13 and TRBJ1-4; the match to TRBD1 covers 8 bases. Germline assignment: CDR1 PRHDT and CDR2 FYEKMQ (reference sequence). The CDR3 spans 14 residues. V gave up 6 bases and J gave up 7 bases; unmatched junction bases: 7. Here the CDR3 DNA reads TGTGCCAGCAGGGGCAGGGGGCGCGGTGAAAAACTGTTTTTT. Translation: CASRGRGRGEKLFF.

This clonotype was detected many times. This rearrangement joins TRBV4-1 to TRBJ1-5, with D uncertain. This CDR3 is built from 15 residues. V lost 0 bases and J 6 bases, leaving 12 bases between the germline ends. Germline V CDR1 and CDR2: MGHRA, YSYEKL. CDR3 bases: TGCGCCAGCAGCCAAGAGGGAACGGTCGCTCAGCCCCAGCATTTT. It yields the protein CASSQEGTVAQPQHF.

V usage is TRBV7-9 and J usage is TRBJ1-1, with a tentative D call TRBD1 (5 bases). The CDR3 sequence is 17 residues long. The germline V gene encodes CDR1 SEHNR and CDR2 FQNEAQ (reference sequence). The V gene lost 6 bases and the J gene lost 1 base, with 21 bases spanning the gap. CDR3 DNA sequence: TGTGCCAGCAGTCGAATCTCAAAGGACACCTCGAACACTGAAGCTTTCTTT. Protein sequence: CASSRISKDTSNTEAFF.

V is TRBV12-3 or TRBV12-4 and J is TRBJ2-3; the match to TRBD2 covers 9 bases. There are 18 residues in the CDR3. Germline trimming cut 6 bases from V and 4 bases from J; bases unmatched to any gene: 17. The CDR3 region is CASRPSGITVMLADTQYF. CDR3 bases: TGTGCCAGCAGGCCTAGCGGGATTACGGTAATGTTGGCAGATACGCAGTATTTT.

This clonotype was counted at least ten times. The chain couples TRBV4-2 to TRBJ2-7, with D perhaps TRBD2 (5 bases). V dropped 4 bases and J dropped 6 bases, with 13 bases sitting between them. This CDR3 has 13 residues. The germline V gene has CDR1 LGHNA and CDR2 YNFKEQ. DNA for the CDR3: TGTGCCAGCAGCCGCAACCACGCGGGCGAGCAGTACTTC. Encoded protein: CASSRNHAGEQYF.

In its sample, this clonotype was seen many times. V and J are TRBV12-3 or TRBV12-4 and TRBJ1-1, with TRBD1 identical over 8 bases. After removal of 6 bases from V and 5 bases from J, the junction contained 5 bases not matched to a gene. The CDR3 consists of 13 residues. The CDR3 DNA reads TGTGCCAGCAGACTCACAGGGGGGACTGAAGCTTTCTTT. The encoded protein is CASRLTGGTEAFF.

This clonotype was seen more than once but under ten times. V is TRBV2 and J is TRBJ1-1; 7 bases align to TRBD1. The CDR3 length is 13 residues. Trimming removed 4 bases from V and 6 bases from J; junction bases left unmatched: 5. Germline values: CDR1 SNHLY, CDR2 FYNNEI. The CDR3 sequence is CASSGQGRAEAFF. Here the CDR3 DNA reads TGTGCCAGCAGTGGACAGGGCCGGGCTGAAGCTTTCTTT.

This clonotype appeared many times. The J gene is TRBJ1-2, the V gene TRBV9; TRBD1 matches at 8 bases. The V segment lost 4 bases and the J segment 1 base; nucleotides outside the gene matches: 3. CDR3 length equals 14 residues. Germline-derived CDR1 and CDR2 are SGDLS and YYNGEE. The CDR3 region is CASSSTGDNYGYTF. The CDR3 nucleotides read TGTGCCAGCAGCTCGACAGGGGATAACTATGGCTACACCTTC. The entire variable domain, with the rest obtained from reference TRBV9 and TRBJ1-2, is as follows: DSGVTQTPKHLITATGQRVTLRCSPRSGDLSVYWYQQSLDQGLQFLIQYYNGEERAKGNILERFSAQQFPDLHSELNLSSLELGDSALYFCASSSTGDNYGYTFGSGTRLTVV.

The sample holds a few counts of this clonotype. The chain has TRBV4-1 and TRBJ2-1, with 10 bases matching TRBD2. The CDR3 covers 17 residues. Germline V gene sequence: CDR1 MGHRA, CDR2 YSYEKL. The V gene end was trimmed by 2 bases and the J gene end by 2 bases; junction bases not matched to a gene: 6. CDR3 residues: CASSQTSGTSAYNEQFF. The CDR3 DNA reads as TGCGCCAGCAGCCAAACCTCCGGGACTAGCGCCTACAATGAGCAGTTCTTC.

The genes are TRBV2 and TRBJ1-1, with 8 positions matching TRBD1. Trimming removed 9 bases from V and 4 bases from J; junction bases left unmatched: 10. Looked up from germline, CDR1 is SNHLY and CDR2 is FYNNEI. The CDR3 covers 14 residues. The CDR3 nucleotides are TGTGCCAGAGGGGCGCAGGGGGCGATCACTGAAGCTTTCTTT. As protein: CARGAQGAITEAFF.

This clonotype was observed a handful of times. The chain couples TRBV20-1 to TRBJ2-1; a possible D gene is TRBD2 (5 bases). This CDR3 comprises 14 residues. Germline V CDR1 and CDR2: DFQATT, SNEGSKA (reference sequence). V dropped 3 bases and J dropped 4 bases, with 13 bases sitting between them. The CDR3 here is CSASEGRIYNEQFF. The CDR3, as DNA: TGCAGTGCTAGCGAGGGTCGGATTTACAATGAGCAGTTCTTC.

V gene TRBV20-1 combines with J gene TRBJ2-7; possibly TRBD2 for D (6 bases). Germline V gives CDR1 DFQATT, CDR2 SNEGSKA (reference sequence). This CDR3 has 12 residues. Trimming took off 6 bases at V and 3 bases at J, with 12 bases between the two ends. The CDR3: CSANREHYEQYF. CDR3 bases: TGCAGTGCGAACCGGGAGCACTACGAGCAGTACTTC.

This clonotype was recorded many times. This rearrangement joins TRBV12-3 or TRBV12-4 to TRBJ1-1; D gene uncertain. The CDR3 totals 15 residues. The V end was cut by 2 bases, the J end by 5 bases, with 15 bases between. The CDR3 region is CASSLPLRRVTEAFF. The CDR3 coding sequence is TGTGCCAGCAGTTTACCCCTGAGAAGGGTGACTGAAGCTTTCTTT.

This clonotype was seen a handful of times. The rearrangement links TRBV7-6 to TRBJ2-7; 7 bases are a match to TRBD2. Germline assignment: CDR1 SGHVS and CDR2 FNYEAQ. The ends lost 5 bases at V and 1 base at J; junction bases unmatched: 17. The CDR3 has 18 residues. The CDR3 coding sequence is TGTGCCAGCAGCCGAGAACCATCCGCACTTAGCGGGTCCTACGAGCAGTACTTC. Translated: CASSREPSALSGSYEQYF.

This clonotype was observed at least ten times. V is TRBV5-1 and J is TRBJ2-3, with 9 nucleotides matching TRBD2. This CDR3 has 15 residues. Germline CDR1 is SGHRS and CDR2 is YFSETQ. The junction had 4 bases not matched to a gene; V was cut back by 0 bases and J by 5 bases. Here the CDR3 reads CASSLEGGGGDTQYF. The CDR3 coding sequence is TGCGCCAGCAGCTTGGAAGGCGGGGGGGGAGATACGCAGTATTTT.

V usage is TRBV27 and J usage is TRBJ1-6, with D possibly TRBD1 on 6 matching bases. The CDR3 consists of 14 residues. From germline, CDR1 is MNHEY and CDR2 SMNVEV (reference sequence). Trimming removed 10 bases at V and 9 bases at J, with 19 bases between. The CDR3 protein is CATRGSGWSSPLHF. CDR3 sequence (DNA): TGTGCCACCAGGGGCTCAGGGTGGAGTTCACCCCTCCACTTT.

The table lists this clonotype with a few counts. The chain recombines TRBV6-1 with TRBJ2-7; TRBD2 matches 10 bases. CDR1 MNHNS and CDR2 SASEGT come from the germline V gene. The CDR3 is 14 residues long. The CDR3 DNA sequence: TGTAGGGAGCGGGAGGGCCGCAGCTCCTACGAGCAGTACTTC. This encodes CREREGRSSYEQYF.

This clonotype was found a few times. The V and J genes are TRBV12-3 or TRBV12-4 and TRBJ1-6, with D perhaps matching TRBD1 (5 bases). The CDR3 covers 14 residues. Trimming removed 3 bases at V and 10 bases at J, with 13 bases between. Written as DNA, the CDR3 is TGTGCCAGCAGTTTGAGACAGTTCGGATCACCCCTCCACTTT. Its translation: CASSLRQFGSPLHF.

The V call is TRBV12-3 or TRBV12-4, the J call TRBJ1-2; a weak D match, TRBD1 (5 bases). This CDR3 region has 15 residues. V shed 6 bases and J shed 8 bases, with 22 bases lying between them. The CDR3 DNA reads TGTGCCAGCAGCCTACTAGGGGTCCCTGGGTTGGGCTACACCTTC. It is translated as CASSLLGVPGLGYTF.

The V and J genes are TRBV5-4 and TRBJ2-1, with 9 bases aligning to TRBD2. CDR3 size: 16 residues. Germline CDR1 SGHNT, CDR2 YYREEE (reference sequence). V lost 0 bases and J lost 9; bases outside the gene matches: 10. For the CDR3, the DNA is TGTGCCAGCAGCTTGGGGAGGTCTAGCGGGATGGTTGAGCAGTTCTTC. It codes for CASSLGRSSGMVEQFF.